The clone carrying this T cell receptor beta chain was counted once. Antigen: not known. This sample stems from a study of cytomegalovirus exposure and HLA in healthy donors. General study results and limits: The authors later found most CMV-associated TCR beta chains appeared HLA-restricted.

Researchers ran the PCR with 60 Vbeta and 13 Jbeta primers. TCRdb's table, derived via immunoSEQ multiplex PCR, lists solely in-frame clones and lacks some. The top ten hold around 3% of the sample, which has roughly 130,000 clones, 75% to 85% seen once. From germline, CDR1 is MNHEY and CDR2 SMNVEV (reference sequence). After removal of 5 bases from V and 6 bases from J, the junction contained 14 bases not matched to a gene. The CDR3 runs to 17 residues. Sequencing was carried out using PBMCs. The TCR comes from a male donor in good health and CMV-seronegative. The J gene is TRBJ2-3, the V gene TRBV27; 10 nucleotides align to TRBD1. CDR3: CASSPGAGTGEGDTQYF. The CDR3 nucleotides are TGTGCCAGCAGTCCGGGGGCCGGGACAGGGGAGGGGGATACGCAGTATTTT.